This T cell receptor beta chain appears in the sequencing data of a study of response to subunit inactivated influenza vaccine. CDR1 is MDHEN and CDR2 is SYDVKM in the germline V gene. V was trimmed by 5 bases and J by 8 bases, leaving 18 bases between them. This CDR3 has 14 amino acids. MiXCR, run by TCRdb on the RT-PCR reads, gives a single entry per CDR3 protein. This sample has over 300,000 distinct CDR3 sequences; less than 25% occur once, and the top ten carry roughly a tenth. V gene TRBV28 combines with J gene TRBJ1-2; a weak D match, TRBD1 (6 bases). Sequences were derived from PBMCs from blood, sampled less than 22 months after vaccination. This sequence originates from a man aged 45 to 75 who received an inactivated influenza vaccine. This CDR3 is CASSPWRGAEGYTF. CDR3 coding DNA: TGTGCCAGCAGTCCGTGGCGGGGGGCGGAGGGCTACACCTTC.